This T cell receptor (beta chain) was sequenced during a study of beta chain features in type 1 diabetes. At the level of the study: There was similarity between patients and healthy donors in age, gender and cell yields. The study's findings and limits: Researchers caution that PCR might favor shorter templates, equally among patients and controls.

This CDR3 is built from 11 residues. The germline V gene has CDR1 DFQATT and CDR2 SNEGSKA (reference sequence). All of the isolated RNA was reverse transcribed, so expressed TCRB transcripts were sequenced. Data came from immunoSEQ multiplex PCR; TCRdb stores just in-frame clones and leaves some out. The top ten hold 0.035% to 0.045% of the sample, which has hundreds of thousands of clones, 14% seen once. Points on this clone: Its target is not known.

The clonotype originates from a man under 40 in good health. The rearrangement links TRBV20-1 to TRBJ2-3; D unresolved. Sequencing was done on a sample of naive CD4+ T cells from blood. CDR3 in amino acids: CSPSSTDTQYF. The CDR3 DNA reads TGCAGCCCCTCGTCGACAGATACGCAGTATTTT.